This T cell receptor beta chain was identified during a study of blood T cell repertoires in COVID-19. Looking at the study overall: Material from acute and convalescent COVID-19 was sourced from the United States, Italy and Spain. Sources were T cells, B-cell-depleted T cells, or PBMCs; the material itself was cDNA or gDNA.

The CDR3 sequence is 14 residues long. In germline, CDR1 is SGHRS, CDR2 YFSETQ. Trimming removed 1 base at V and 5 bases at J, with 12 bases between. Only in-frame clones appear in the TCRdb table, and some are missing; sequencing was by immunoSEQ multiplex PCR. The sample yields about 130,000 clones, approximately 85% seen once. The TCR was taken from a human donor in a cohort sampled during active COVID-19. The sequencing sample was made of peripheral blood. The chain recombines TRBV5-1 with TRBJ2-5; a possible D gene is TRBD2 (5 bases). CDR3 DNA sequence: TGCGCCAGCAGCTTGAGCCTAAGAGGGGAGACCCAGTACTTC. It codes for CASSLSLRGETQYF. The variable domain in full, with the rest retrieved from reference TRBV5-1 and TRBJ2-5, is KAGVTQTPRYLIKTRGQQVTLSCSPISGHRSVSWYQQTPGQGLQFLFEYFSETQRNKGNFPGRFSGRQFSNSRSEMNVSTLELGDSALYLCASSLSLRGETQYFGPGTRLLVL.